The present T cell receptor (beta chain) was sequenced within a study of blood T cells in healthy people across ages. Study-level points and caveats: The lack of PBMC sorting stopped any conclusive naive versus antigen-experienced comparison.

Collection of 9.5 to 10 milliliters of peripheral blood was performed for each donor. Germline CDR1 reads MNHEY; CDR2 reads SMNVEV (reference sequence). The CDR3 contains 15 residues. Trimming pared 1 base from V and 6 bases from J, leaving 13 bases between. In regard to this clonotype: Its antigen is as yet unknown.

PCR was performed a second time for roughly 6 to 12 cycles using a sample-barcoded 5' primer and a J-beta primer mix. Every sample gave at least 2.5 million paired-end reads containing CDR3. TCRdb recomputed calls from the 5' RACE reads with MiXCR, one row per CDR3 protein. The sample holds about 720,000 distinct CDR3 sequences, about 20% seen once. The genes are TRBV27 and TRBJ1-5; D is uncertain. The specimen sequenced was blood. The source is a man aged 70 or older in good health. In DNA, the CDR3 is TGTGCCAGCAGTTTATGGGAGGGTGCAGGTCAGCCCCAGCATTTT. Translation gives CASSLWEGAGQPQHF.